This TCR beta chain originates from a study of blood T cell repertoires in COVID-19. About the research overall: Samples of COVID-19 (acute and convalescent) were obtained from the United States, Italy and Spain. T cells, B-cell-depleted T cells, or PBMCs supplied cDNA or gDNA.

In the original analysis: By means of reference gene primer amplification, nucleated cell counts were estimated. The method was immunoSEQ multiplex PCR; TCRdb's version includes in-frame clones alone and lacks a portion of them. V, J and clone size reflect that table, while D and trimming were determined from the DNA. The sample contains nearly 250,000 clones, about 83% of which appear only once. Resolution of symptoms, clearance, or two negative PCRs was present in recovered Cohort 3 donors. Germline V gene data show CDR1 as MDHEN and CDR2 as SYDVKM. Deletions cut 1 base from V and 3 bases from J, with 3 bases between. The CDR3 is 12 residues long.

Sequencing was done on a sample of PBMCs or T cells enriched from blood (not recorded which). The chain joins TRBV28 to TRBJ1-2; D remains ambiguous. This receptor was obtained from a woman aged 45-60 years who had recovered from COVID-19. The CDR3 loop reads CASSLSDYGYTF. The DNA for the CDR3 is TGTGCCAGCAGTTTATCTGACTATGGCTACACCTTC.